The subject of this entry is one T cell receptor beta chain. Its antigen remains unknown. The use of a sample-barcoded 5' primer and a J-beta primer mix characterized a second PCR of roughly 7 to 11 cycles. Using its own MiXCR run on the 5' RACE reads, TCRdb lists one record per CDR3 protein. The sample has roughly 500,000 distinct CDR3 sequences, roughly a quarter seen once. In germline, CDR1 is SGHRS, CDR2 YFSETQ. The CDR3 extends over 16 amino acids. The data stem from a study of blood T cells in healthy people across ages. Whole-study findings and limits: Reliance upon unsorted PBMCs precluded definitive naive versus antigen-experienced comparison. The diversity estimates, figures obtained from one million T cells, were considered underestimates.

Peripheral blood from each donor was collected in a volume of approximately 10 milliliters. The TCR was taken from a woman aged 65 to 85 in good health. The sample taken for sequencing was blood. The chain combines TRBV5-1 with TRBJ2-5; 12 positions match TRBD2. Gene TRBJ2-1 matches the end of the DNA better, so the J call may be wrong. CDR3: CASSPPTSGRNNEQFF. DNA of the CDR3: TGCGCCAGCAGCCCCCCGACTAGCGGGAGAAACAATGAGCAGTTCTTC.